This T cell receptor beta chain is from a study of cytomegalovirus exposure and HLA in healthy donors. The PCR made use of 60 Vbeta and 13 Jbeta primers. This table comes from immunoSEQ multiplex PCR, and its TCRdb copy is limited to in-frame clones, with some not included. The repertoire holds roughly 58,000 clones, roughly 80% seen once, with 1.6% in the top ten. Trimming removed 1 base from V and 0 bases from J; junction bases left unmatched: 4. Germline V CDR1 and CDR2: SGHVS, FQNEAQ. This CDR3 has 16 amino acids. J is TRBJ2-3 and V is TRBV7-8; 7 nucleotides match TRBD2. The sequencing sample was made of PBMCs. The sequence derives from a human donor in good health. The CDR3 nucleotides are TGTGCCAGCAGCTTAGTGGGGGGGACTAGCACAGATACGCAGTATTTT. It translates to CASSLVGGTSTDTQYF.